This TCR beta chain was captured by sequencing in a study of Ad26.COV2.S vaccination and SARS-CoV-2 variants. Trimming took 5 bases from V and 2 from J, leaving 10 bases between them. CDR3 length: 15 residues. The V gene's germline CDR1 is SEHNR and CDR2 FQNEAQ (reference sequence). Treatment described: some 19 received Ad26.COV2.S at low or high dose, single or two shots; several received placebo; per-sample allocation not given. Collection of samples fell on day 63 after the first vaccine or placebo injection. In Boston, an adult donor aged 18-55 years took part. Participants' vaccine, an Ad26 vector, delivered Wuhan-strain SARS-CoV-2 spike. This clone was counted a single time. Generated by immunoSEQ multiplex PCR, the TCRdb table keeps only in-frame clones and is missing some. The sample lists about 350,000 clones, 86% seen once, with about 10% in the top ten.

V usage is TRBV7-9 and J usage is TRBJ1-6; no clear D. The sequence derives from a person between 18 and 60 years old who received the Ad26.COV2.S COVID-19 vaccine or a placebo. Source: peripheral blood, taken in a trial of Ad26.COV2.S vaccine versus placebo. CDR3: CASSREGPYNSPLHF. The CDR3 region has the DNA TGTGCCAGCAGCAGAGAAGGACCCTATAATTCACCCCTCCACTTT.